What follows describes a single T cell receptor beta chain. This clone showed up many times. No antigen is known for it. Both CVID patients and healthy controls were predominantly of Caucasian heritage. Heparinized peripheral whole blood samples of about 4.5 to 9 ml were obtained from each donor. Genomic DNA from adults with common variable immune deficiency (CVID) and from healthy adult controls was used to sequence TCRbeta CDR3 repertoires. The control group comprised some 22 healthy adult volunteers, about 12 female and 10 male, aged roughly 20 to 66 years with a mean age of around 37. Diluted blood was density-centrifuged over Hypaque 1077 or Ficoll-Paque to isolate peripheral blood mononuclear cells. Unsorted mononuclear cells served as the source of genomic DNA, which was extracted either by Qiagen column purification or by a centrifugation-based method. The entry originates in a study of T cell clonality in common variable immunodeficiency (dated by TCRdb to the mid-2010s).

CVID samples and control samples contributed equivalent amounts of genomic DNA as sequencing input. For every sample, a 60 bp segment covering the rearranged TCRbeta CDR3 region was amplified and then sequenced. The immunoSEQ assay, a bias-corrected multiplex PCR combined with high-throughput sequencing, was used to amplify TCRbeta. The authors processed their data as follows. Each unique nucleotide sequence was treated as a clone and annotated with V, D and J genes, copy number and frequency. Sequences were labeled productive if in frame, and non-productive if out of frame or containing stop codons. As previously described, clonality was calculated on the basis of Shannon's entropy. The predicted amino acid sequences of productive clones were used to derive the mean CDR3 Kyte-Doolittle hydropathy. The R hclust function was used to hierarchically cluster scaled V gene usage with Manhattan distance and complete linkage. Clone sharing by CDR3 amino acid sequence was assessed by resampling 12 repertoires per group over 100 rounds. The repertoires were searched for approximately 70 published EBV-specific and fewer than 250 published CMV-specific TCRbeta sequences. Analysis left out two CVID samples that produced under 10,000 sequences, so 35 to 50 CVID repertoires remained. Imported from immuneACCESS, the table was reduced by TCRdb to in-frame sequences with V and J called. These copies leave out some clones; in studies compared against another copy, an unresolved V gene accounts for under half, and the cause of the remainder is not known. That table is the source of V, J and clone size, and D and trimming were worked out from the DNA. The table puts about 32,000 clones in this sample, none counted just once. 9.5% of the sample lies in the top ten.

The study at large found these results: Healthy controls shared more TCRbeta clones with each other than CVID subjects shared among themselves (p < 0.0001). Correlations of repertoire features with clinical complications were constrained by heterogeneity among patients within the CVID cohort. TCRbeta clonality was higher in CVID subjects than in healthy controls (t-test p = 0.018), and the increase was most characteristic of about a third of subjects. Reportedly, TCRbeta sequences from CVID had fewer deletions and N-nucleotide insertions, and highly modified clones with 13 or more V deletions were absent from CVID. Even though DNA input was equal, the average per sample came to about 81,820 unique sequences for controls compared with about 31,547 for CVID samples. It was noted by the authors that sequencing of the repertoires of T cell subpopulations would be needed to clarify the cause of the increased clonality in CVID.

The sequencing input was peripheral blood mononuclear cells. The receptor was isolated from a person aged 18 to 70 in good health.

The CDR3 region has the sequence CASSPPPGGNEQFF. The sequenced part of the CDR3 DNA is TGTGCCAGCTCACCCCCGCCCGGGGGGAATGAG. This chain is built from TRBV18 and TRBJ2-1, with 7 junctional bases fitting TRBD2. The read ends 3 residues early relative to the CDR3; the germline J gene fills the gap. The CDR3 runs 14 residues from the cysteine to the phenylalanine. The DNA has 33 bases, all within the CDR3, and is read from base 1. Taken from the germline V gene, the CDR1 and CDR2 loops are KGHSH and LQKENI. V trim: 3 bases; J trim: 7 bases; unmatched bases: 6.